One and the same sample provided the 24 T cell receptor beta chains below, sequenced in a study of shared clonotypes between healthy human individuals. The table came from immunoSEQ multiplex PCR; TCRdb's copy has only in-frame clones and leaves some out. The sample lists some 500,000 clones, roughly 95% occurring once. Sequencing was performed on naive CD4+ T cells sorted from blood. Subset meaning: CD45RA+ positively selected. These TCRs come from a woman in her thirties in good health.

The CDR3 DNA sequence: TGTGCCAGCTCACCACAGGACGGAAATAGCAATCAGCCCCAGCATTTT. Protein: CASSPQDGNSNQPQHF. The chain carries TRBV18 and TRBJ1-5; D remains ambiguous. The CDR3 has 16 amino acids. The germline CDR1 and CDR2 sequences are KGHSH and LQKENI. V gave up 1 base and J gave up 0 bases, with 10 bases separating them. Full variable domain (rest looked up from reference TRBV18 and TRBJ1-5): NAGVMQNPRHLVRRRGQEARLRCSPMKGHSHVYWYRQLPEEGLKFMVYLQKENIIDESGMPKERFSAEFPKEGPSILRIQQVVRGDSAAYFCASSPQDGNSNQPQHFGDGTRLSIL.

In nucleotides, the CDR3 is TGTGCCAGTAGTAAATGGACTAGCGGGAGGGTTTTATCGGAGCAGTTCTTC. It codes for CASSKWTSGRVLSEQFF. V is TRBV19 and J is TRBJ2-1; 15 bases fit TRBD2. The length of the CDR3 is 17 residues. J was trimmed by 10 bases and V by 4 bases; bases with no gene match: 11. CDR1 is LNHDA and CDR2 is SQIVND in the germline V gene (reference sequence).

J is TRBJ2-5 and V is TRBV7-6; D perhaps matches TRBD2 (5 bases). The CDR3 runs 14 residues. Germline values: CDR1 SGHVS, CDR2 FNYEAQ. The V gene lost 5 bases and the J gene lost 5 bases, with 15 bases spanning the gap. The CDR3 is CASSIGRGWETQYF. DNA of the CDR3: TGTGCCAGCAGCATAGGTAGAGGGTGGGAGACCCAGTACTTC.

Here the CDR3 DNA reads TGTGCCTGGAGTTTAGAGACAGGGGTGGATCAGCCCCAGCATTTT. Translated: CAWSLETGVDQPQHF. The V call is TRBV30, the J call TRBJ1-5; the match to TRBD1 covers 8 bases. From germline, CDR1 is GTSNPN and CDR2 SVGIG (reference sequence). V was pared by 2 bases and J by 5 bases, with 8 bases of the junction left unmatched. This CDR3 is built from 15 residues.

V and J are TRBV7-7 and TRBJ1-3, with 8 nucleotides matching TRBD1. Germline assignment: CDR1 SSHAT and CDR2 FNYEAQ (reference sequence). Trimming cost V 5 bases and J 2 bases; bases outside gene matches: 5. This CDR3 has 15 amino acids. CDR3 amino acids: CASSKMTGAGNTIYF. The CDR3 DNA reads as TGTGCCAGCAGCAAAATGACAGGGGCTGGAAACACCATATATTTT.

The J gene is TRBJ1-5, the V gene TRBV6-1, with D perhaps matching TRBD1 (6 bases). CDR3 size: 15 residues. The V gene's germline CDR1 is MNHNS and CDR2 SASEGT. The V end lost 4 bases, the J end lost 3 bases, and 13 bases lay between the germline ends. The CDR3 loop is CASSGVGADNQPQHF. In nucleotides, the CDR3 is TGTGCCAGCAGTGGGGTGGGGGCTGACAATCAGCCCCAGCATTTT.

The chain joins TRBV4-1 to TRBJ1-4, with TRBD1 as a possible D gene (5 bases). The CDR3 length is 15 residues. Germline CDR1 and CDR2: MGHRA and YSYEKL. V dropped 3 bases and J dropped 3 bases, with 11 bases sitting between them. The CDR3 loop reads CASSQSGSSNEKLFF. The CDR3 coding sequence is TGCGCCAGCAGCCAGTCAGGGAGTTCTAATGAAAAACTGTTTTTT.

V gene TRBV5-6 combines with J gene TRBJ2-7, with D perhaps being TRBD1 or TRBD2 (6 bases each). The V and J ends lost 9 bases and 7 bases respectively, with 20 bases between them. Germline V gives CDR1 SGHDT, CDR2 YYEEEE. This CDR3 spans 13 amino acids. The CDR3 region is CATPLCQGREQYF. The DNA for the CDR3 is TGTGCCACCCCCCTTTGTCAGGGGAGGGAGCAGTACTTC.

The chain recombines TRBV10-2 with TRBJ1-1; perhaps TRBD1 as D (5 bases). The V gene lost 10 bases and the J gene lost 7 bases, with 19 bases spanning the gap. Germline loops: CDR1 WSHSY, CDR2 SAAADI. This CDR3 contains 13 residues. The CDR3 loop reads CATVPGRESEAFF. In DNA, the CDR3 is TGCGCCACTGTACCGGGACGGGAGAGTGAAGCTTTCTTT.

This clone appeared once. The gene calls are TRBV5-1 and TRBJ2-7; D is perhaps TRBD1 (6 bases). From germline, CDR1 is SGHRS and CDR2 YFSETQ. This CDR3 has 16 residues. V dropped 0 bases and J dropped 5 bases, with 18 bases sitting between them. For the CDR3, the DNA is TGCGCCAGCAGCTTGGGTTCGGCAGGGGTTTTTAACGAGCAGTACTTC. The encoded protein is CASSLGSAGVFNEQYF.

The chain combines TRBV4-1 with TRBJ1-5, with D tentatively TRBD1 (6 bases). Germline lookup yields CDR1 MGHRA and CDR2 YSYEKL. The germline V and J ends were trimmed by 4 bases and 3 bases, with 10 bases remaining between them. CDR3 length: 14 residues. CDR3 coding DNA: TGCGCCAGCAGCCCCCGGACAGTCAATCAGCCCCAGCATTTT. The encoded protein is CASSPRTVNQPQHF.

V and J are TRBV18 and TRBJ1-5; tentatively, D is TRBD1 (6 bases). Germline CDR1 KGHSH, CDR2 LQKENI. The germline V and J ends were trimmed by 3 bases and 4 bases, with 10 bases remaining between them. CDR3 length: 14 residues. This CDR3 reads CASSPGTLNQPQHF. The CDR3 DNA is TGTGCCAGCTCACCCGGGACACTAAATCAGCCCCAGCATTTT. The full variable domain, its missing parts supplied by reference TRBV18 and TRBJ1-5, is NAGVMQNPRHLVRRRGQEARLRCSPMKGHSHVYWYRQLPEEGLKFMVYLQKENIIDESGMPKERFSAEFPKEGPSILRIQQVVRGDSAAYFCASSPGTLNQPQHFGDGTRLSIL.

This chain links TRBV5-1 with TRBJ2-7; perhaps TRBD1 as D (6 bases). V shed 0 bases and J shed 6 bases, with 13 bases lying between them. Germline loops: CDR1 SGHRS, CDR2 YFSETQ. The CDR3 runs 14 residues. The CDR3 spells CASSLAGTQREQYF. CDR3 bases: TGCGCCAGCAGCTTGGCCGGGACACAACGCGAGCAGTACTTC.

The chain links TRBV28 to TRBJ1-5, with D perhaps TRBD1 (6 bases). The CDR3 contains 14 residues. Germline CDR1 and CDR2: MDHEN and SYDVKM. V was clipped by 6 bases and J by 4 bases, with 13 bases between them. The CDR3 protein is CASSRGTQNQPQHF. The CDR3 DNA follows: TGTGCCAGCAGCCGCGGGACACAAAATCAGCCCCAGCATTTT.

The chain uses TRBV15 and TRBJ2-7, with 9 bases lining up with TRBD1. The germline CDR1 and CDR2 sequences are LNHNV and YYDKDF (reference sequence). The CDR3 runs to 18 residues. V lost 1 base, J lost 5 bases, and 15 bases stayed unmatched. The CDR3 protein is CATSRGRGQGFIVDEQYF. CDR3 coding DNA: TGTGCCACCAGCAGAGGGAGGGGACAGGGCTTTATCGTCGACGAGCAGTACTTC.

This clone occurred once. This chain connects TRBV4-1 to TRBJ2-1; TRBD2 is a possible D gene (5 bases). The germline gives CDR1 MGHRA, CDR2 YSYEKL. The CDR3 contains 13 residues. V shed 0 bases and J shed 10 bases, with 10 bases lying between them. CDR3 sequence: CASSQEAPGEQFF. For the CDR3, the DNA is TGCGCCAGCAGCCAAGAAGCCCCGGGGGAGCAGTTCTTC.

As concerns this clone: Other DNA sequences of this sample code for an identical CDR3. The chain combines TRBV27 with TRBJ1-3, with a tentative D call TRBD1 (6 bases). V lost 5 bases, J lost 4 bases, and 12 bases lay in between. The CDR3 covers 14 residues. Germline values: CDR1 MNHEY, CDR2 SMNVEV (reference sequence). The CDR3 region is CASSPQGSGNTIYF. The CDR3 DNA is TGTGCCAGCAGTCCTCAGGGGTCCGGAAACACCATATATTTT.

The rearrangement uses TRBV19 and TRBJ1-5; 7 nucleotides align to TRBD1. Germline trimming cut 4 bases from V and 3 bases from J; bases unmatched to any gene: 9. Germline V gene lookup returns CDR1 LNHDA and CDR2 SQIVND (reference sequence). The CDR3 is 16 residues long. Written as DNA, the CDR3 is TGTGCCAGTAGTACTACAGGGGCCGGTACCAATCAGCCCCAGCATTTT. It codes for CASSTTGAGTNQPQHF.

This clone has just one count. The CDR3 DNA sequence: TGTGCCAGCCATAAAGACAGTTCCTACGAGCAGTACTTC. This sequence encodes CASHKDSSYEQYF. J is TRBJ2-7 and V is TRBV18, with D possibly being TRBD1 (5 bases). V shed 8 bases and J shed 1 base, with 12 bases lying between them. In germline, CDR1 is KGHSH, CDR2 LQKENI. The CDR3 covers 13 residues.

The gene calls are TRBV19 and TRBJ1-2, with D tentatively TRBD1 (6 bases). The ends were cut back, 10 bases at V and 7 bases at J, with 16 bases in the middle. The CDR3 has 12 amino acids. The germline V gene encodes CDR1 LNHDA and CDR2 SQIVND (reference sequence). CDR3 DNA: TGTGCCATAGGGGGACGTTCTAGTGGCTACACCTTC. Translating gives CAIGGRSSGYTF.

The CDR3 region has the DNA TGCGCCAGCAGTGTAGGGGGGCAGGACTATGGCTACACCTTC. It yields the protein CASSVGGQDYGYTF. The chain employs TRBV10-2 and TRBJ1-2; TRBD1 is a possible D gene (6 bases). The germline V and J ends were trimmed by 4 bases and 3 bases, with 12 bases remaining between them. CDR3 length: 14 residues. The V gene's germline CDR1 is WSHSY and CDR2 SAAADI.

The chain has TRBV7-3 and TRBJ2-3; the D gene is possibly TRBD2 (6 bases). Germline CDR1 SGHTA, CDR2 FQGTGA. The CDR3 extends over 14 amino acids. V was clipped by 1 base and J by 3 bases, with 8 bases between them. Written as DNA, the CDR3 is TGTGCCAGCAGCTTAAGCGGGAAAACAGATACGCAGTATTTT. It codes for CASSLSGKTDTQYF.

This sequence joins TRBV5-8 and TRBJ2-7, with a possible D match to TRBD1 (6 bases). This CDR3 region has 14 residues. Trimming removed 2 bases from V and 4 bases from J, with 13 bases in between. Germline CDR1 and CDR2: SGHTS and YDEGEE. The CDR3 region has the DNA TGTGCCAGCAGCTTTGCAGGGGAAGGTTACGAGCAGTACTTC. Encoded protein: CASSFAGEGYEQYF. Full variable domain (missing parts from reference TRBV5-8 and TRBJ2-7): EAGVTQSPTHLIKTRGQQATLRCSPISGHTSVYWYQQALGLGLQFLLWYDEGEERNRGNFPPRFSGRQFPNYSSELNVNALELEDSALYLCASSFAGEGYEQYFGPGTRLTVT.

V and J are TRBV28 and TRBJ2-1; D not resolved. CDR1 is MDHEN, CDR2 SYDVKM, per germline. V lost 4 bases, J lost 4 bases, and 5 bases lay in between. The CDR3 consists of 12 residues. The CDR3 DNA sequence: TGTGCCAGCAGTTCACAGTACAATGAGCAGTTCTTC. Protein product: CASSSQYNEQFF.